This T cell receptor beta chain was sequenced in a study of cytomegalovirus exposure and HLA in healthy donors. Study-level points and caveats: Cytomegalovirus association was listed for under 200 TCR beta chains. A classifier reportedly called cytomegalovirus status with high sensitivity and specificity.

As for this clone: As yet, its antigen is unknown.

Generated by immunoSEQ multiplex PCR, the TCRdb table keeps only in-frame clones and is missing some. The data hold about 120,000 clones, with around 90% observed a single time. This TCR derives from a woman aged 18-29 years in good health and CMV-seronegative. Specimen: PBMCs.

This CDR3 reads CASRSDSTNYGYTF. The CDR3 coding sequence is TGTGCCAGCAGATCCGACAGTACTAACTATGGCTACACCTTC. The chain is built from TRBV28 and TRBJ1-2; D perhaps matches TRBD1 (5 bases). V gave up 6 bases and J gave up 0 bases, with 11 bases separating them. There are 14 residues in the CDR3. Germline CDR1 reads MDHEN; CDR2 reads SYDVKM.